Below, 5 T cell receptor beta chains from the same sample are listed, as sequenced in a study of shared clonotypes between healthy human individuals. Assay: immunoSEQ multiplex PCR; the TCRdb copy retains only in-frame clones and omits some. The sample yields about 2.1 million clones, approximately 92% seen once. Positively selected for CCR7, the CD45RO-negative cells used as naive CD8 cells excluded terminally differentiated effector memory CD45RA+ cells. Specimen: naive CD8+ T cells from PBMCs. These receptors came from a man aged 18 to 30 in good health. Some clones in this sample may be carry-over from other donors' samples.

The gene calls are TRBV5-1 and TRBJ2-5; tentatively, D is TRBD2 (5 bases). V gave up 7 bases and J gave up 5 bases, with 18 bases separating them. The CDR3 runs 14 residues. The germline V gene has CDR1 SGHRS and CDR2 YFSETQ. Here the CDR3 DNA reads TGCGCCAGCCAGATAGACCGGGGATGGGAGACCCAGTACTTC. Residues: CASQIDRGWETQYF.

J is TRBJ2-7 and V is TRBV27, with D perhaps TRBD1 (5 bases). This CDR3 region has 13 residues. With 3 bases removed from V and 7 bases from J, the gap between germline ends came to 13 bases. Germline V lookup: CDR1 MNHEY, CDR2 SMNVEV (reference sequence). The DNA for the CDR3 is TGTGCCAGCAGTTTGGCCAGGGCGGAGGAGCAGTACTTC. Translating gives CASSLARAEEQYF.

The J gene is TRBJ1-3, the V gene TRBV4-3, with D tentatively TRBD1 (6 bases). Trimming took 3 bases from V and 6 from J, leaving 33 bases between them. Germline V gene sequence: CDR1 LGHNA, CDR2 YSLEER. The CDR3 spans 21 residues. Here the CDR3 reads CASSQFRYRDGGYLPENTIYF. In DNA form, the CDR3 reads TGCGCCAGCAGCCAGTTTCGGTACAGGGATGGGGGTTATCTACCTGAAAACACCATATATTTT.

V usage is TRBV6-5 and J usage is TRBJ2-1; weak D call: TRBD2 (6 bases). V was cut by 6 bases and J by 9 bases, with 15 bases left in between. The CDR3 loop spans 13 amino acids. Germline assignment: CDR1 MNHEY and CDR2 SVGAGI. CDR3 DNA sequence: TGTGCCAGCAGCCTAGTGGGAGGAAGTGAGCAGTTCTTC. Amino acids: CASSLVGGSEQFF.

V is TRBV5-5 and J is TRBJ2-7, with unresolved D. Germline values: CDR1 SGHKS, CDR2 YYEKEE (reference sequence). Trimming took off 1 base at V and 3 bases at J, with 11 bases between the two ends. The CDR3 is 14 amino acids. The CDR3 here is CASSLSRSVYEQYF. In DNA form, the CDR3 reads TGTGCCAGCAGCTTGAGTAGGTCAGTCTACGAGCAGTACTTC.